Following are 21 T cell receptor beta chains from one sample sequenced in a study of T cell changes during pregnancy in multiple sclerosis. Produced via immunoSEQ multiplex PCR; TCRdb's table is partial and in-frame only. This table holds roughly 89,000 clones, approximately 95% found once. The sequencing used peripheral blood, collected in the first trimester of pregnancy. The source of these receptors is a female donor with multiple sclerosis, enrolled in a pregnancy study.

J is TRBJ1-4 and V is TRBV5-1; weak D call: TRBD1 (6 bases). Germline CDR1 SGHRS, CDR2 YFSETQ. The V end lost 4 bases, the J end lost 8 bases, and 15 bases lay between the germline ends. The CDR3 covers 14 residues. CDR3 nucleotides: TGCGCCAGCAGCCCCACAGGGAATGGGGAAAAACTGTTTTTT. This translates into CASSPTGNGEKLFF.

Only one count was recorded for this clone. CDR3 sequence: CSAQGLEKLFF. The CDR3 nucleotides are TGCAGTGCTCAGGGACTTGAAAAACTGTTTTTT. V is TRBV20-1 and J is TRBJ1-4, with TRBD1 as a possible D gene (5 bases). CDR3 length equals 11 residues. V lost 5 bases and J lost 7, with 8 bases in between. CDR1 is DFQATT, CDR2 SNEGSKA, per germline (reference sequence).

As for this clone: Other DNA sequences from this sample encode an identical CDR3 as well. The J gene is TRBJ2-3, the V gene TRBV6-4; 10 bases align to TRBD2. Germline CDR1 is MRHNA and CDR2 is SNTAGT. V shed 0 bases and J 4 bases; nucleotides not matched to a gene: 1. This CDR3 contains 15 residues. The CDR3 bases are TGTGCCAGCAGTGACTCGAGCGGGGGGGCAGATACGCAGTATTTT. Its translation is CASSDSSGGADTQYF.

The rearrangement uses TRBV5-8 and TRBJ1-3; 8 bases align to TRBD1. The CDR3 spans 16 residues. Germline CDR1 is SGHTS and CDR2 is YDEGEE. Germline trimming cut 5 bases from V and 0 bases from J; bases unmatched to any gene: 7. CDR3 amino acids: CASSLGTGYSGNTIYF. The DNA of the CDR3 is TGTGCCAGCAGTTTAGGGACAGGTTACTCTGGAAACACCATATATTTT.

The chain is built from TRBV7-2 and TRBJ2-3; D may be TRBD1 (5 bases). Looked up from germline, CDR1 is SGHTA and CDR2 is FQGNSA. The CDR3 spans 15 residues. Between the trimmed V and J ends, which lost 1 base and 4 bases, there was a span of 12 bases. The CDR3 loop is CASSLDMIGADTQYF. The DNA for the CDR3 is TGTGCCAGCAGCTTAGACATGATAGGGGCAGATACGCAGTATTTT.

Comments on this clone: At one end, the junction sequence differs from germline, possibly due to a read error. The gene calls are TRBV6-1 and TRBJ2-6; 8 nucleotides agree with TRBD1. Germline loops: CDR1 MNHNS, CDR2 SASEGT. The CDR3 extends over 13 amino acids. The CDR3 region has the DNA TGTGCCACACAGACAGGGGAGGCCCACGTCCTGACTTTC. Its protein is CATQTGEAHVLTF.

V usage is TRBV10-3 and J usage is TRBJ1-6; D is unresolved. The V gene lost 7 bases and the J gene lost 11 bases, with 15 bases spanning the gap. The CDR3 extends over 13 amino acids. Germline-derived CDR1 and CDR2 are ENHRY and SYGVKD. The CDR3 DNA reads TGTGCCATCACTTCCACCTCGAGGACACCCCTCCACTTT. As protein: CAITSTSRTPLHF.

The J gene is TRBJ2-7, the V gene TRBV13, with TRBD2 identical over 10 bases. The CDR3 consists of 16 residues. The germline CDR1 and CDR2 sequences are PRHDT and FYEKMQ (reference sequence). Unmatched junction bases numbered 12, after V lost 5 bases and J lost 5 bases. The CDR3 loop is CASSQGGLAGVDEQYF. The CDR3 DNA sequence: TGTGCCAGCAGCCAAGGGGGGCTAGCGGGGGTCGACGAGCAGTACTTC.

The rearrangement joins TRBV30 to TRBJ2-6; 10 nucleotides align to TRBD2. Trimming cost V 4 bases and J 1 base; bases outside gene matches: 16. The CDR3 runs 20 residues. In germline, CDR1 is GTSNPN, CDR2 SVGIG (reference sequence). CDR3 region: CAWNQFLPLAGRSGANVLTF. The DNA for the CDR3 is TGTGCCTGGAACCAGTTCCTCCCACTAGCGGGGCGGTCTGGGGCCAACGTCCTGACTTTC.

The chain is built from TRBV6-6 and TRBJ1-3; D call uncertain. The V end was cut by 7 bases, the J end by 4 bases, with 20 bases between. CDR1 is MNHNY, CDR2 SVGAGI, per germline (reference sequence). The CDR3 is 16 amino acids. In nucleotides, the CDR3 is TGTGCCAGCACCCACGGGCCGGGAGTATCCGGAAACACCATATATTTT. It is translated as CASTHGPGVSGNTIYF.

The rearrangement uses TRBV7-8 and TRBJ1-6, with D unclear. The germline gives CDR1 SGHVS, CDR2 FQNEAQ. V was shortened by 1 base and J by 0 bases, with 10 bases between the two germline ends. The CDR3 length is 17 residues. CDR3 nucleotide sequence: TGTGCCAGCAGCTTAGGGCAGTCTAGCTCCTATAATTCACCCCTCCACTTT. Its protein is CASSLGQSSSYNSPLHF.

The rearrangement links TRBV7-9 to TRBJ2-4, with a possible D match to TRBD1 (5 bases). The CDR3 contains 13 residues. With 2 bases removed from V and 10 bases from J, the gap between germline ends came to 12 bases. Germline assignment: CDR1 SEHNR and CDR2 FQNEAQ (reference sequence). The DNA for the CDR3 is TGTGCCAGCAGCTTATCTAGTCAGGGTATTCAGTACTTC. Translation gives CASSLSSQGIQYF.

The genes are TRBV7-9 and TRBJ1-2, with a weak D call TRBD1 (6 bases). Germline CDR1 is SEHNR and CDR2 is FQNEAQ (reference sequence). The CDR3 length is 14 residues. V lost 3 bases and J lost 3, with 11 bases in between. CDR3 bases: TGTGCCAGCAGCTTGGGGGCAGGGGACTATGGCTACACCTTC. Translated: CASSLGAGDYGYTF.

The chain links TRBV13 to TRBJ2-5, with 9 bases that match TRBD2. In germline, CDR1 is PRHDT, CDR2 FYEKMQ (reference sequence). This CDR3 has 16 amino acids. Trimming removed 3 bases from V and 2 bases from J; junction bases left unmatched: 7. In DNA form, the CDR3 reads TGTGCCAGCAGCTTTAGGCTAGCGGGACTGCAAGAGACCCAGTACTTC. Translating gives CASSFRLAGLQETQYF.

The CDR3 sequence is CASSSVGGSTDTQYF. In nucleotides, the CDR3 is TGCGCCAGCAGCTCGGTAGGGGGATCCACAGATACGCAGTATTTT. This rearrangement joins TRBV5-1 to TRBJ2-3, with D maybe TRBD1 (6 bases). V shed 3 bases and J shed 2 bases, with 13 bases lying between them. Germline V gene lookup returns CDR1 SGHRS and CDR2 YFSETQ. This CDR3 has 15 amino acids.

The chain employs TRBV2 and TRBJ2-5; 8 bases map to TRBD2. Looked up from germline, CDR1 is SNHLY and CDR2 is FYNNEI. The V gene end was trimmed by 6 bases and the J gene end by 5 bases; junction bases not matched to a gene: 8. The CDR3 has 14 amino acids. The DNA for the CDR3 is TGTGCCAGCAGAGCCGGGGGGGCCATGGAGACCCAGTACTTC. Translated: CASRAGGAMETQYF.

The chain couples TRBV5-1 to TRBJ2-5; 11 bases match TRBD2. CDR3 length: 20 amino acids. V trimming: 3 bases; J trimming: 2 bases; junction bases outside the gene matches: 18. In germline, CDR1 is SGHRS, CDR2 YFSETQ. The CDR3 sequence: CASSSAPDGTSGREQETQYF. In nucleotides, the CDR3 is TGCGCCAGCAGCTCGGCTCCAGACGGGACTAGCGGCAGAGAGCAAGAGACCCAGTACTTC.

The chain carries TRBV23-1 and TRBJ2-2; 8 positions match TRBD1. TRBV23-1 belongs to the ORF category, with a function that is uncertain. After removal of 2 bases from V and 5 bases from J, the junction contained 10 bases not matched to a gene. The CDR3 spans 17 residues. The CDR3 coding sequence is TGCGCCAGCAGTCAACCGACGGAAGACAGGGGAACCGGGGAGCTGTTTTTT. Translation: CASSQPTEDRGTGELFF.

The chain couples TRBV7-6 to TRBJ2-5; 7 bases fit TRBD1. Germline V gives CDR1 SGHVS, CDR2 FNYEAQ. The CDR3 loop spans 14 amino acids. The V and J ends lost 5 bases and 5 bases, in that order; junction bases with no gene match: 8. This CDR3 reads CASSMTGSGETQYF. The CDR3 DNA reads TGTGCCAGCAGCATGACAGGGTCCGGGGAGACCCAGTACTTC.

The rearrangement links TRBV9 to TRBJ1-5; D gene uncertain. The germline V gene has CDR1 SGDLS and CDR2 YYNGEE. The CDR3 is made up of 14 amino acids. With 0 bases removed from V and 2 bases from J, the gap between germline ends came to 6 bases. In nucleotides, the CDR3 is TGTGCCAGCAGCGTAGGCCAGGGCAATCAGCCCCAGCATTTT. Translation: CASSVGQGNQPQHF.

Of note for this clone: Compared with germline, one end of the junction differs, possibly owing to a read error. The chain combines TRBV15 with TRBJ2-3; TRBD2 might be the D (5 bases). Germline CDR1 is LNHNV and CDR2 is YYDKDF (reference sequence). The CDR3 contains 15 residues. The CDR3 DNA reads TGTGCCACCAGCACCGGGGTGGCTAGCAGAGATACGCAGTATTTT. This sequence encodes CATSTGVASRDTQYF.